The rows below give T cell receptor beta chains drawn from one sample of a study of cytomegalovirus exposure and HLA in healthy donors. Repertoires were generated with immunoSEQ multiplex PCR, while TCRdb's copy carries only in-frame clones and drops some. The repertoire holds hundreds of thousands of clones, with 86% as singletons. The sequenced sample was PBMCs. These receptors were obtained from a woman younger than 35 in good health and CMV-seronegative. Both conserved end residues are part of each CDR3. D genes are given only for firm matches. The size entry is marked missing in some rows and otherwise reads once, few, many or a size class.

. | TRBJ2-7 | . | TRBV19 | TGTGCCAGTAGGCGAGGACAGAACTACGAGCAGTACTTC | CASRRGQNYEQYF
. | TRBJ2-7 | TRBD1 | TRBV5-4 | TGTGCCAGCAGCTTGGGCAGGGGGCTCTACGAGCAGTACTTC | CASSLGRGLYEQYF
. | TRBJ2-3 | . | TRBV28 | TGTGCCAGCAGTTCCGGCGGGCCAGATACGCAGTATTTT | CASSSGGPDTQYF
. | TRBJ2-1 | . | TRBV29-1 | TGCAGCGTTGAACCTATACTGTACAATGAGCAGTTCTTC | CSVEPILYNEQFF
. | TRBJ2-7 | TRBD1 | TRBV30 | TGTGCCTGGAGTGTATCCCGGGACAGGGGCTACGAGCAGTACTTC | CAWSVSRDRGYEQYF
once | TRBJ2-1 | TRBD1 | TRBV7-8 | TGTGCCAGCAGCTACTCCGGGACAGGGGGAACGATCTTC | CASSYSGTGGTIF
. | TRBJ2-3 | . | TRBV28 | TGTGCCAGCAGGGAGAGGGCAGATACGCAGTATTTT | CASRERADTQYF
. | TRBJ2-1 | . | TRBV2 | TGTGCCAGCTTTTCAATCAATGAGCAGTTCTTC | CASFSINEQFF
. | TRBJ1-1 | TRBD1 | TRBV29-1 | TGCAGCGCTGCCACAGGGGGCTCGGTTGAAGCTTTCTTT | CSAATGGSVEAFF
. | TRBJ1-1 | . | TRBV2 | TGTGCCAGCAGTGCCTTGAGAGACACTGAAGCTTTCTTT | CASSALRDTEAFF
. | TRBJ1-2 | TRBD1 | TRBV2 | TGTGCCAGCAGGGACGGGACAGACCCCAACTTC | CASRDGTDPNF
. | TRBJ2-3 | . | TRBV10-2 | TGCGCCAGCAGTGAGGGCCGGGAAGTCACAGATACGCAGTATTTT | CASSEGREVTDTQYF
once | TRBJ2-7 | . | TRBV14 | TGTGCCAGCAGCTTAAACCTAGCCCACTCCTACGAGCAGTACTTC | CASSLNLAHSYEQYF
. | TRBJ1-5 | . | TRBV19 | TGTGCCAGTAGTTCCCTAGGGCCCCAGCATTTT | CASSSLGPQHF
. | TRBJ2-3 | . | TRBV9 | TGTGCCAGCAGCGTAGGACAGAGACCGGCAGATACGCAGTATTTT | CASSVGQRPADTQYF
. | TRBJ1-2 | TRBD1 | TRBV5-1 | TGCGCCAGCAGCTTGGCCCAAGGGACAGCGAACTATTATGGCTACACCTTC | CASSLAQGTANYYGYTF
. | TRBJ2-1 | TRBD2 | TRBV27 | TGTGCCAGCAGTGCCACCGGGACTAGCGGACTCAAAGAACGGTACAATGAGCAGTTCTTC | CASSATGTSGLKERYNEQFF
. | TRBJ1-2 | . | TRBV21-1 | TGTGCCAGGTGGCCCCCAGGGATTAACTATGGCTACACCTTC | CARWPPGINYGYTF
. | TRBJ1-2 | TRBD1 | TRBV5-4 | TGTGCCAGCAGCTCCAACGGACAGGGAGGCTATGGCTACACCTTC | CASSSNGQGGYGYTF
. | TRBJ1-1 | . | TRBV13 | TGTGCCAGCAGCTCACCTACTGATGGAGGCACTGAAGCTTTCTTT | CASSSPTDGGTEAFF
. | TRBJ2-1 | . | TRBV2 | TGTGCCAGCAGCCTTACTACGGCGGTCAACAATGAGCAGTTCTTC | CASSLTTAVNNEQFF
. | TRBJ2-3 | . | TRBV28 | TGTGCCAGCAGTTTTTCAGGGCTTGGCACCACAGATACGCAGTATTTT | CASSFSGLGTTDTQYF
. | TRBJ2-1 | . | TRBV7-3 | TGTGCCAGCAGCTTAGGCAGCTACAATGAGCAGTTCTTC | CASSLGSYNEQFF
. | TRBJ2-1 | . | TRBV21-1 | TGTGCCAGCAGCAACAGCGGGAGGCGCCCCTTCAATGAGCAGTTCTTC | CASSNSGRRPFNEQFF
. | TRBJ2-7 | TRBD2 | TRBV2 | TGTGCCAGCAGTGAGGAGCCACTAGCGGGAAACGAGCAGTACTTC | CASSEEPLAGNEQYF
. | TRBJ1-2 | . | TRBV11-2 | TGTGCCAGCAGCTTATCTAGCAGGGGATATGGCTACACCTTC | CASSLSSRGYGYTF
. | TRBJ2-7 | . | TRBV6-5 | TGTGCCAGCAGGGGGGGTACCTACGAGCAGTACTTC | CASRGGTYEQYF
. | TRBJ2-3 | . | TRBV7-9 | TGTGCCAGCAGCTTAGACAGCGGAGCCGCAGATACGCAGTATTTT | CASSLDSGAADTQYF
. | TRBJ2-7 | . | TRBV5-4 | TGTGCCAGCAGCTTGAGGGGATTAGGGTCCTACGAGCAGTACTTC | CASSLRGLGSYEQYF
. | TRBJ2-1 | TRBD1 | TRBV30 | TGTGCCTGGAGTGGGACAGGGGGGAACTACAATGAGCAGTTCTTC | CAWSGTGGNYNEQFF
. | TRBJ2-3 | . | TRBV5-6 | TGTGCCAGCAGCTTGCTGCGGCGCAGCACAGATACGCAGTATTTT | CASSLLRRSTDTQYF